This entry lists 22 T cell receptor beta chains sequenced from one sample in a study of cytomegalovirus exposure and HLA in healthy donors. Use of 60 Vbeta and 13 Jbeta primers characterized the PCR. The repertoire was sequenced with immunoSEQ multiplex PCR; TCRdb's copy has only in-frame clones and lacks some. Among 150,000 to 200,000 clones listed, 79% were seen once. The sequencing sample was made of PBMCs. The receptors here all came from a girl between 10 and 17 years old in good health and CMV-seropositive.

The V and J genes are TRBV27 and TRBJ2-7; D remains unclear. Germline V gene lookup returns CDR1 MNHEY and CDR2 SMNVEV (reference sequence). This CDR3 comprises 13 residues. The germline V and J ends were trimmed by 5 bases and 3 bases, with 11 bases remaining between them. DNA of the CDR3: TGTGCCAGCAGTCCTCAAGCGAACTACGAGCAGTACTTC. This translates into CASSPQANYEQYF.

This clone was counted a single time. The genes are TRBV7-2 and TRBJ2-5; 7 nucleotides agree with TRBD2. The CDR3 spans 16 residues. The trim removed 5 bases at V and 5 bases at J, leaving 14 bases unmatched. CDR1 and CDR2 (germline): SGHTA, FQGNSA. CDR3 protein: CASSNGDYPPGETQYF. The CDR3 DNA sequence: TGTGCCAGCAGCAATGGGGACTACCCCCCGGGGGAGACCCAGTACTTC.

The chain joins TRBV9 to TRBJ1-3; D call uncertain. Germline V gene sequence: CDR1 SGDLS, CDR2 YYNGEE. CDR3 length: 16 amino acids. Trimming took 0 bases from V and 0 from J, leaving 10 bases between them. In DNA form, the CDR3 reads TGTGCCAGCAGCGTAGAACCGGGGTCCTCTGGAAACACCATATATTTT. Translated, it gives CASSVEPGSSGNTIYF.

The V and J genes are TRBV6-5 and TRBJ1-4; 7 nucleotides match TRBD1. The CDR3 totals 14 residues. Trimming removed 5 bases from V and 8 bases from J; junction bases left unmatched: 8. In germline, CDR1 is MNHEY, CDR2 SVGAGI. CDR3: CASSPPRQGEKLFF. The CDR3 DNA is TGTGCCAGCAGTCCCCCGAGACAGGGAGAAAAACTGTTTTTT.

This rearrangement joins TRBV27 to TRBJ2-3; TRBD2 agrees at 8 bases. V lost 3 bases and J lost 10; bases outside the gene matches: 9. This CDR3 is 14 amino acids long. The germline gives CDR1 MNHEY, CDR2 SMNVEV (reference sequence). The CDR3 is CASSLTGGGHAQYF. In DNA form, the CDR3 reads TGTGCCAGCAGTTTGACCGGGGGGGGGCATGCGCAGTATTTT.

There are a few counts of this clone. This chain connects TRBV30 to TRBJ1-1; unclear D gene. Germline V gene lookup returns CDR1 GTSNPN and CDR2 SVGIG (reference sequence). There are 11 residues in the CDR3. V lost 2 bases and J 1 base, leaving 2 bases between the germline ends. The CDR3 reads CAWSRNTEAFF. CDR3 sequence (DNA): TGTGCCTGGAGTCGGAACACTGAAGCTTTCTTT.

This sequence joins TRBV6-1 and TRBJ2-3; D possibly corresponds to TRBD1 (6 bases). This CDR3 contains 15 residues. Germline loops: CDR1 MNHNS, CDR2 SASEGT. V dropped 7 bases and J dropped 0 bases, with 14 bases sitting between them. CDR3 residues: CASTIGGRSTDTQYF. As DNA, the CDR3 is TGTGCCAGCACCATAGGGGGACGGAGCACAGATACGCAGTATTTT.

This clone showed up just a few times. The chain is built from TRBV9 and TRBJ2-5; D call uncertain. Germline assignment: CDR1 SGDLS and CDR2 YYNGEE. The CDR3 totals 14 residues. V shed 0 bases and J shed 5 bases, with 11 bases lying between them. The DNA of the CDR3 is TGTGCCAGCAGCGTAGATCGGTATTCGGAGACCCAGTACTTC. Translating gives CASSVDRYSETQYF.

This chain links TRBV2 with TRBJ2-5, with TRBD2 as a possible D gene (5 bases). CDR3 length equals 14 residues. V gave up 1 base and J gave up 4 bases, with 10 bases separating them. Germline loops: CDR1 SNHLY, CDR2 FYNNEI. CDR3 residues: CASSEGSSRETQYF. CDR3 coding DNA: TGTGCCAGCAGTGAAGGCTCTAGCCGAGAGACCCAGTACTTC.

V gene TRBV19 combines with J gene TRBJ1-2; D is unresolved. This CDR3 is 12 amino acids long. The germline CDR1 and CDR2 sequences are LNHDA and SQIVND (reference sequence). The V gene lost 5 bases and the J gene lost 8 bases, with 12 bases spanning the gap. CDR3 region: CASSSGEWGYTF. For the CDR3, the DNA is TGTGCCAGTAGTTCCGGGGAGTGGGGCTACACCTTC.

The rearrangement uses TRBV19 and TRBJ1-6, with 8 bases aligning to TRBD1. The CDR3 length is 14 residues. J lost 7 bases, V lost 5 bases, and 4 bases had no gene match. Germline values: CDR1 LNHDA, CDR2 SQIVND (reference sequence). CDR3 sequence reads: CASSVDRANSPLHF. Here the CDR3 DNA reads TGTGCCAGTAGTGTGGACAGGGCCAATTCACCCCTCCACTTT.

This rearrangement joins TRBV5-4 to TRBJ1-3, with D perhaps TRBD1 (6 bases). Per the germline V gene, CDR1 is SGHNT and CDR2 is YYREEE (reference sequence). This CDR3 contains 16 residues. V was cut by 0 bases and J by 4 bases, with 14 bases left in between. CDR3 region: CASSLGAGTIGNTIYF. The CDR3 DNA follows: TGTGCCAGCAGCTTGGGGGCCGGGACAATCGGAAACACCATATATTTT.

This chain connects TRBV9 to TRBJ1-3, with TRBD1 identical over 7 bases. The V gene's germline CDR1 is SGDLS and CDR2 YYNGEE. With V trimmed by 4 bases and J by 0 bases, 7 bases remained unmatched. This CDR3 has 16 amino acids. This CDR3 reads CASSPGQETSGNTIYF. DNA of the CDR3: TGTGCCAGCAGCCCAGGACAGGAAACCTCTGGAAACACCATATATTTT.

V usage is TRBV10-3 and J usage is TRBJ2-3; 10 bases match TRBD2. The V gene's germline CDR1 is ENHRY and CDR2 SYGVKD. After removal of 7 bases from V and 4 bases from J, the junction contained 2 bases not matched to a gene. This CDR3 region has 13 residues. The chain's CDR3 is CAITSGGPDTQYF. Written as DNA, the CDR3 is TGTGCCATCACTAGCGGGGGTCCAGATACGCAGTATTTT.

The V gene is TRBV4-1, the J gene TRBJ2-1, with 7 bases fitting TRBD2. Germline values: CDR1 MGHRA, CDR2 YSYEKL. This CDR3 has 18 amino acids. V shed 1 base and J 0 bases; nucleotides not matched to a gene: 9. The CDR3 DNA reads TGCGCCAGCAGCCAAGGTGGGAAGCGGGGAAGCTCCTACAATGAGCAGTTCTTC. Encoded protein: CASSQGGKRGSSYNEQFF.

The gene calls are TRBV4-2 and TRBJ1-1; D is perhaps TRBD1 (5 bases). Germline loops: CDR1 LGHNA, CDR2 YNFKEQ. This CDR3 comprises 16 residues. Trimming removed 4 bases from V and 2 bases from J, with 17 bases in between. CDR3 protein: CASSPRGRNRNTEAFF. The CDR3 bases are TGTGCCAGCAGCCCGCGGGGCAGAAACCGAAACACTGAAGCTTTCTTT.

This clone appeared a single time. This sequence joins TRBV6-5 and TRBJ2-7; TRBD1 agrees at 8 bases. The CDR3 length is 13 residues. V was clipped by 5 bases and J by 7 bases; unmatched bases: 7. CDR1 is MNHEY and CDR2 is SVGAGI in the germline V gene. The CDR3 coding sequence is TGTGCCAGCAGTCCGACAGGGGCGGGGGAGCAGTACTTC. Its translation: CASSPTGAGEQYF.

In its sample, this clone was seen once. The rearrangement links TRBV28 to TRBJ2-3; 11 bases align to TRBD1. The CDR3 spans 20 residues. Losses at the gene ends were 2 bases for V and 0 bases for J; bases not matched to a gene: 13. Germline CDR1 reads MDHEN; CDR2 reads SYDVKM. The CDR3 DNA reads TGTGCCAGCAGTTTAGATACCGGGACAGGGGGATACCCTAGCACAGATACGCAGTATTTT. This encodes CASSLDTGTGGYPSTDTQYF.

This chain uses TRBV5-4 with TRBJ2-1, with TRBD2 as a possible D gene (6 bases). This CDR3 has 16 residues. Germline CDR1 and CDR2: SGHNT and YYREEE (reference sequence). Trimming pared 0 bases from V and 0 bases from J, leaving 10 bases between. The CDR3 loop reads CASSLDGGASYNEQFF. CDR3 DNA sequence: TGTGCCAGCAGCTTGGATGGCGGGGCCTCCTACAATGAGCAGTTCTTC.

CDR3 bases: TGTGCCAGCAACCGGGACACAGCCTACAATGAGCAGTTCTTC. Translated, it gives CASNRDTAYNEQFF. The V gene is TRBV6-1, the J gene TRBJ2-1; D perhaps matches TRBD1 (6 bases). The V gene's germline CDR1 is MNHNS and CDR2 SASEGT. The germline V and J ends were trimmed by 7 bases and 2 bases, with 12 bases remaining between them. The CDR3 totals 14 residues.

The chain has TRBV6-6 and TRBJ1-5; D remains ambiguous. This CDR3 is 15 amino acids long. V lost 4 bases and J 0 bases, leaving 10 bases between the germline ends. Germline CDR1 and CDR2: MNHNY and SVGAGI (reference sequence). In nucleotides, the CDR3 is TGTGCCAGCAGTTCGGCGGATCATAGCAATCAGCCCCAGCATTTT. It specifies CASSSADHSNQPQHF.

This clone has a handful of counts. The chain combines TRBV30 with TRBJ1-5, with TRBD1 matching over 8 bases. After removal of 2 bases from V and 7 bases from J, the junction contained 4 bases not matched to a gene. This CDR3 spans 13 amino acids. Germline assignment: CDR1 GTSNPN and CDR2 SVGIG (reference sequence). The CDR3 sequence is CAWSLTGVQPQHF. The DNA of the CDR3 is TGTGCCTGGAGTCTGACAGGGGTCCAGCCCCAGCATTTT.